Described below is a single T cell receptor beta chain sequence and its context. This CDR3 is built from 11 residues. V gave up 1 base and J gave up 10 bases, with 3 bases separating them. Germline-derived CDR1 and CDR2 are SGDLS and YYNGEE. This record belongs to a study of CD8+CD57+ T cells in acquired aplastic anemia. Before being chosen for sequencing, patients had shown CD8+CD57+ cell expansion by flow cytometry. The diagnosis in all patients was severe acquired aplastic anemia. TCR beta VDJ and CDR3 were profiled, and genomic DNA was the template. TCRdb fed the reads into MiXCR, producing one record per CDR3 protein. The sample records more than 150,000 distinct CDR3 sequences, nearly 50% being singletons.

The sequence was obtained from a human donor with aplastic anemia. The sequenced sample was sorted CD4+, CD8+, or CD8+CD57+ T cells (not recorded which) from PBMCs. The chain couples TRBV9 to TRBJ1-6; D gene unclear. CDR3 sequence (DNA): TGTGCCAGCAGCGTACGCTCACCCCTCCACTTT. Translated, it gives CASSVRSPLHF. Based on the CDR3 plus reference TRBV9 and TRBJ1-6, the full variable domain is DSGVTQTPKHLITATGQRVTLRCSPRSGDLSVYWYQQSLDQGLQFLIQYYNGEERAKGNILERFSAQQFPDLHSELNLSSLELGDSALYFCASSVRSPLHFGNGTRLTVT.